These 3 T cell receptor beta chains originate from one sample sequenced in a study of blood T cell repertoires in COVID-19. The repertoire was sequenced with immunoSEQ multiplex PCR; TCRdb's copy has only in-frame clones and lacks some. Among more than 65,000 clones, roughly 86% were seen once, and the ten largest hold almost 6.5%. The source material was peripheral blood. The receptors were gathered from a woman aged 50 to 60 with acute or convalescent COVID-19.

The CDR3 reads CASSLAWRQGLEAFF. CDR3 coding DNA: TGTGCCAGCAGCTTAGCGTGGAGACAGGGCCTTGAAGCTTTCTTT. The rearrangement uses TRBV7-8 and TRBJ1-1; 7 positions match TRBD1. This CDR3 is built from 15 residues. Germline V gives CDR1 SGHVS, CDR2 FQNEAQ. The V segment lost 0 bases and the J segment 7 bases; nucleotides outside the gene matches: 8.

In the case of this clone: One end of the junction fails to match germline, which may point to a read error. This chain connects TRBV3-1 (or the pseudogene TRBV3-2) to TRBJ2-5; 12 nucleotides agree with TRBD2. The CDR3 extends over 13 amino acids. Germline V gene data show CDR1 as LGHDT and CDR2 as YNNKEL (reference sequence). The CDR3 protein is CASSQGTSGALHF. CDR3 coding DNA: TGTGCCAGCAGCCAAGGGACTAGCGGGGCTCTGCACTTC.

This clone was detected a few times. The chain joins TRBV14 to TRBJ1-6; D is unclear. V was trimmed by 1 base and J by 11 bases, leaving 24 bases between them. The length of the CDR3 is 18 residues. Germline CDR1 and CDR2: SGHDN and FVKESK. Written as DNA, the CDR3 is TGTGCCAGCAGCCAAGGACCTGAAGTGCGAGGGTATAGGGCACCCCTCCACTTT. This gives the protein CASSQGPEVRGYRAPLHF.